This is a list of T cell receptor beta chains from one sample in a study of T cell responses to AZD1222 COVID-19 vaccine. Sequencing used immunoSEQ multiplex PCR; TCRdb keeps in-frame clones, though not all of them. The sample has 40,000 to 55,000 clones, about three quarters seen once. The sequencing here drew on peripheral blood, taken on day 0 of AZD1222 vaccination. These receptors all come from an adult in good health. Both conserved end residues are part of each CDR3. A D gene is named only where the DNA matches it firmly. Clone sizes are given selectively: once, few, many, or a class where the clone is expanded.

D gene	clone size	CDR3 length	V gene	J gene	CDR3 protein	CDR3 DNA
NA	NA	16	TRBV21-1	TRBJ2-2	CASSKEPAENTGELFF	TGTGCCAGCAGCAAAGAGCCAGCGGAAAACACCGGGGAGCTGTTTTTT
NA	NA	15	TRBV18	TRBJ1-2	CASSPSGGTIYGYTF	TGTGCCAGCTCACCATCGGGGGGAACCATCTATGGCTACACCTTC
NA	NA	17	TRBV6-6	TRBJ2-3	CASSRSTRDAGTDTQYF	TGTGCCAGCAGTCGCTCCACCAGGGACGCCGGCACAGATACGCAGTATTTT
TRBD1	NA	14	TRBV2	TRBJ1-5	CASRGTGSSQPQHF	TGTGCCAGCAGAGGGACAGGGAGTAGTCAGCCCCAGCATTTT
TRBD1	few	14	TRBV5-1	TRBJ1-1	CASSPGQVNTEAFF	TGCGCCAGCAGCCCGGGACAGGTAAACACTGAAGCTTTCTTT
NA	once	12	TRBV19	TRBJ2-3	CASSETGDTQYF	TGTGCCAGTAGTGAGACTGGTGATACGCAGTATTTT
TRBD1	few	14	TRBV14	TRBJ2-7	CASSQVHRGYEQYF	TGTGCCAGCAGCCAAGTCCACAGGGGCTACGAGCAGTACTTC
NA	NA	12	TRBV7-8	TRBJ1-5	CASSLVNTVFHF	TGTGCCAGCAGCTTAGTCAACACCGTATTCCATTTT
TRBD1	NA	14	TRBV6-1	TRBJ1-1	CASSIGTGMTEAFF	TGTGCCAGCAGTATAGGGACAGGGATGACTGAAGCTTTCTTT
TRBD1	few	15	TRBV5-1	TRBJ2-2	CASSNGQGSTGELFF	TGCGCCAGCAGCAACGGACAGGGATCCACCGGGGAGCTGTTTTTT
TRBD2	NA	17	TRBV18	TRBJ2-1	CASSDQILGRGDNEQFF	TGTGCCAGCTCGGACCAGATCTTGGGGCGGGGGGACAATGAGCAGTTCTTC
TRBD2	NA	16	TRBV9	TRBJ2-1	CASSVASGGLANEQFF	TGTGCCAGCAGCGTAGCTAGCGGGGGGCTGGCGAATGAGCAGTTCTTC
NA	NA	19	TRBV5-1	TRBJ2-5	CASSRGKFGLAGPGETQYF	TGCGCCAGCAGCCGCGGGAAGTTCGGCTTGGCGGGGCCGGGAGAGACCCAGTACTTC
NA	NA	15	TRBV7-9	TRBJ1-4	CASSLRGGENEKLFF	TGTGCCAGCAGCTTACGAGGGGGAGAAAATGAAAAACTGTTTTTT
NA	NA	11	TRBV5-1	TRBJ2-3	CASSLRDTQYF	TGCGCCAGCAGCTTGAGGGATACGCAGTATTTT
NA	NA	13	TRBV24-1	TRBJ1-2	CATSRQGIQGYTF	TGTGCCACCAGCAGGCAGGGGATACAAGGCTACACCTTC
NA	NA	15	TRBV6-5	TRBJ1-5	CASSYVAGNNQPQHF	TGTGCCAGCAGTTACGTTGCAGGGAACAATCAGCCCCAGCATTTT
TRBD1	NA	15	TRBV2	TRBJ1-6	CASSEYGQVNSPLHF	TGTGCCAGCAGTGAATACGGACAGGTTAATTCACCCCTCCACTTT
TRBD1	NA	15	TRBV18	TRBJ1-1	CASSPPTGVNTEAFF	TGTGCCAGCTCACCCCCGACAGGGGTGAACACTGAAGCTTTCTTT
NA	NA	14	TRBV7-2	TRBJ1-2	CASSPDGIDYGYTF	TGTGCCAGCAGCCCTGACGGGATCGACTATGGCTACACCTTC